This T cell receptor (beta chain) was obtained from a study of vaccination and CD4 T cells after COVID-19. About the research overall: Samples taken post-COVID came a median approximately 100 days after diagnosis, ranging from 35 to 161.

At the Johns Hopkins FTIC core, DNA taken from cultured CD4+ T cells was sequenced by way of the Oncomine TCR Beta short-read assay. In TCRdb, the PCR reads were re-called with MiXCR into one record per CDR3 protein. The sample lists 13,000 to 15,000 distinct CDR3 sequences, 51% occurring once. This clonotype was recorded a few times. Its antigen remains unknown. The V gene's germline CDR1 is SNHLY and CDR2 FYNNEI. The V gene lost 4 bases and the J gene lost 2 bases, with 19 bases spanning the gap. The CDR3 runs 17 residues. Stated treatment: approximately nine-day PBMC culture with coronavirus spike peptide pools or control peptides (ViraFEST assay).

J is TRBJ2-3 and V is TRBV2; TRBD1 or TRBD2 may be the D gene (5 bases each). The TCR sequence derives from a human donor who had recovered from COVID-19. The specimen was CD4+ T cells from blood, cultured in vitro. For the CDR3, the DNA is TGTGCCAGCAGTGGGGGGTTCGCCGCCGTTGACACAGATACGCAGTATTTT. Its protein product is CASSGGFAAVDTDTQYF.